The present T cell receptor beta chain was sequenced within a study of shared clonotypes between healthy human individuals. Produced via immunoSEQ multiplex PCR; TCRdb's table is partial and in-frame only. Counted here are over a million clones, 75% to 85% occurring once; the ten biggest clones make up 0.6% to 0.75%. CDR3 length: 11 residues. In germline, CDR1 is MDHEN, CDR2 SYDVKM. The germline V and J ends were trimmed by 4 bases and 6 bases, with 6 bases remaining between them. Material for sequencing was memory CD4+ T cells from PBMCs. Subset defined: CD45RA-negative fraction. The chain employs TRBV28 and TRBJ1-2, with D unresolved. The TCR was taken from a man between 18 and 29 years old in good health. Some clones in this sample may be carry-over from other donors' samples. The CDR3 DNA sequence: TGTGCCAGCAGTTACCAGGATGGCTACACCTTC. Protein: CASSYQDGYTF.